These 22 T cell receptor beta chains came from one sample sequenced in a study of tumor and adjacent non-tumor tissue in lung cancer. The template was RNA from unsorted bulk tissue. TCRbeta libraries were built with three rounds of nested PCR, modified from ARM-PCR. TCRdb reanalysed the multiplex PCR reads using MiXCR and keeps one entry per CDR3 protein. The sample consists of more than 120,000 distinct CDR3 sequences, approximately 66% of them appearing once. Sequencing used lung tumor tissue. Every receptor here comes from a man between 60 and 75 years old with small cell lung cancer.

This clonotype was seen many times. The chain uses TRBV29-1 and TRBJ2-7; TRBD2 is a possible D gene (6 bases). This CDR3 is built from 14 residues. Germline assignment: CDR1 SQVTM and CDR2 ANQGSEA. The V end was cut by 5 bases, the J end by 2 bases, with 16 bases between. This CDR3 reads CSVWGDGGTYEQYF. The CDR3 DNA is TGCAGCGTTTGGGGGGACGGAGGGACCTACGAGCAGTACTTC.

This clonotype was observed many times. The V call is TRBV28, the J call TRBJ2-5, with TRBD1 matching 8 bases. With 6 bases clipped from V and 1 base from J, the junction kept 7 bases outside the gene matches. This CDR3 is built from 15 residues. Germline CDR1 and CDR2: MDHEN and SYDVKM. Here the CDR3 DNA reads TGTGCCAGCAGAAAATATACAGGGGGCCAAGAGACCCAGTACTTC. This gives the protein CASRKYTGGQETQYF.

Turning to this clonotype: The junction departs from the called germline gene at one end, perhaps through a read error. The gene calls are TRBV23-1 and TRBJ2-2, with a possible D match to TRBD2 (5 bases). TRBV23-1 is marked as an open reading frame, function uncertain. The CDR3 is 20 residues long. The CDR3 DNA is TGCGCCAGCAGTCAATCGGGAAGGGTCCCGACCTTTTTGAAGACCGGGGAGCTATTTTTT. It is translated as CASSQSGRVPTFLKTGELFF.

The chain recombines TRBV5-1 with TRBJ2-1; D call uncertain. Between the trimmed V and J ends, which lost 0 bases and 0 bases, there was a span of 4 bases. Germline lookup yields CDR1 SGHRS and CDR2 YFSETQ. CDR3 length: 14 residues. The CDR3 DNA reads TGCGCCAGCAGCTTGGTCAGCTCCTACAATGAGCAGTTCTTC. Protein product: CASSLVSSYNEQFF.

About this clonotype itself: A much more abundant neighbour one base away suggests this may be a read error. This rearrangement joins TRBV4-1 to TRBJ2-2; 7 bases are a match to TRBD2. The CDR3 spans 14 residues. V was clipped by 1 base and J by 7 bases; unmatched bases: 3. Germline V CDR1 and CDR2: MGHRA, YSYEKL. The CDR3 sequence is CASSQVWGGGELFF. The CDR3 region has the DNA TGCGCCAGCAGCCAAGTCTGGGGGGGCGGGGAGCTGTTTTTT.

This chain uses TRBV11-2 with TRBJ2-1; TRBD2 agrees at 9 bases. Per the germline V gene, CDR1 is SGHAT and CDR2 is FQNNGV. The CDR3 runs to 18 residues. J lost 6 bases, V lost 6 bases, and 18 bases had no gene match. CDR3 region: CASSSQGLARGPGNEQFF. CDR3 nucleotide sequence: TGTGCCAGCAGTTCTCAAGGACTAGCGAGAGGGCCAGGCAATGAGCAGTTCTTC.

In its sample, this clonotype was seen once. The J gene is TRBJ2-5, the V gene TRBV18, with no clear D. CDR1 and CDR2 (germline): KGHSH, LQKENI. The V gene lost 2 bases and the J gene lost 5 bases, with 9 bases spanning the gap. CDR3 length equals 13 residues. CDR3 sequence: CASSPGSTETQYF. The CDR3 coding sequence is TGTGCCAGCTCACCAGGCAGCACGGAGACCCAGTACTTC. The full variable domain, its missing parts supplied by reference TRBV18 and TRBJ2-5, is NAGVMQNPRHLVRRRGQEARLRCSPMKGHSHVYWYRQLPEEGLKFMVYLQKENIIDESGMPKERFSAEFPKEGPSILRIQQVVRGDSAAYFCASSPGSTETQYFGPGTRLLVL.

As regards this clonotype: A much larger clone lies one base from this, so it may be a read error. The J gene is TRBJ2-1, the V gene TRBV29-1; maybe TRBD2 (6 bases). The CDR3 runs to 14 residues. Germline-derived CDR1 and CDR2 are SQVTM and ANQGSEA. The V end lost 6 bases, the J end lost 5 bases, and 17 bases lay between the germline ends. CDR3 coding DNA: TGCAGCGTGGCTGTAGCGGACCGCCACAATGAGCAGTTCTTC. It specifies CSVAVADRHNEQFF.

The J gene is TRBJ2-1, the V gene TRBV18, with D maybe TRBD1 (6 bases). Per the germline V gene, CDR1 is KGHSH and CDR2 is LQKENI. V lost 6 bases and J lost 5, with 11 bases in between. This CDR3 has 13 residues. CDR3 nucleotides: TGTGCCAGCTCCCTGGACAGAAACAATGAGCAGTTCTTC. It yields the protein CASSLDRNNEQFF.

On this clonotype: Since a much larger clone is just one base distant, this may be a read error. The gene calls are TRBV10-3 and TRBJ1-4, with D tentatively TRBD1 (5 bases). CDR3 length: 14 amino acids. Germline CDR1 is ENHRY and CDR2 is SYGVKD. V was trimmed by 2 bases and J by 9 bases, leaving 13 bases between them. The CDR3 nucleotides read TGTGCCATCAGTGAGGCGACAGATTATAAAAAACTGTTTTTT. Protein sequence: CAISEATDYKKLFF.

This sequence joins TRBV14 and TRBJ2-3, with 9 bases identical to TRBD1. The CDR3 is 15 amino acids. V was clipped by 5 bases and J by 2 bases; unmatched bases: 5. The germline CDR1 and CDR2 sequences are SGHDN and FVKESK. As DNA, the CDR3 is TGTGCCAGCAGCGCACAGGGGGCTATCACAGATACGCAGTATTTT. This codes for CASSAQGAITDTQYF.

This clonotype was picked up many times. This chain links TRBV11-2 with TRBJ2-1; 13 nucleotides match TRBD2. Germline loops: CDR1 SGHAT, CDR2 FQNNGV. Germline trimming cut 4 bases from V and 7 bases from J; bases unmatched to any gene: 7. There are 16 residues in the CDR3. Written as DNA, the CDR3 is TGTGCCAGCAGCTCAACTAGCGGGAGGGCCCATAATGAGCAGTTCTTC. Translated, it gives CASSSTSGRAHNEQFF.

The J gene is TRBJ2-2, the V gene TRBV14, with D maybe TRBD2 (6 bases). The CDR3 has 16 amino acids. Germline CDR1 SGHDN, CDR2 FVKESK. Trimming shortened V by 3 bases and J by 5 bases, and 16 bases separated the two germline ends. Here the CDR3 DNA reads TGTGCCAGCAGCCATAATCGACTAGTGCGGACCGGGGAGCTGTTTTTT. Translating gives CASSHNRLVRTGELFF. The full variable domain, in which reference TRBV14 and TRBJ2-2 provide the parts outside the CDR3, is EAGVTQFPSHSVIEKGQTVTLRCDPISGHDNLYWYRRVMGKEIKFLLHFVKESKQDESGMPNNRFLAERTGGTYSTLKVQPAELEDSGVYFCASSHNRLVRTGELFFGEGSRLTVL.

The CDR3 spells CATSPSRLKGTEAFF. CDR3 nucleotide sequence: TGTGCCACCAGCCCCTCACGGCTCAAGGGCACTGAAGCTTTCTTT. The rearrangement links TRBV15 to TRBJ1-1; D not resolved. The ends were cut back, 5 bases at V and 4 bases at J, with 17 bases in the middle. Germline CDR1 LNHNV, CDR2 YYDKDF (reference sequence). The CDR3 is made up of 15 amino acids.

For this clonotype: A much larger clone lies a single base off, so this may be a read error. The rearrangement joins TRBV12-3 or TRBV12-4 to TRBJ1-4; D may be TRBD1 (6 bases). The CDR3 has 14 residues. In DNA, the CDR3 is TGTGCCAGCAGCAGCCTCGGGGCAGGGGAAAAACCGTTTTTT. Its translation: CASSSLGAGEKPFF.

This clonotype has just one count. One junction end disagrees with the germline gene, perhaps due to a read error. The chain is built from TRBV11-2 and TRBJ2-1, with D unresolved. CDR1 and CDR2 from the germline V gene are SGHAT and FQNNGV. This CDR3 has 13 residues. The CDR3 DNA reads TGTGCCAGCAGCTCCGTGCTCAACAACGAGCAGATCTTC. Protein: CASSSVLNNEQIF.

A note on this clonotype: One end of the junction does not line up with germline, which may come from a read error. In DNA form, the CDR3 reads TGTGTCAGCAGCTACCCCCTTGGCGGGAGCGGTACAAATAAGCAGTTCTTC. This gives the protein CVSSYPLGGSGTNKQFF. The rearrangement joins TRBV11-3 to TRBJ2-1; 7 nucleotides align to TRBD2. CDR3 length: 17 amino acids. Germline V lookup: CDR1 SGHNT, CDR2 YENEEA.

This clonotype appeared a few times. Sequence at one end of the junction differs from germline and may be a read error. The CDR3 bases are TGTGTCACCAGTGACCACCACCGATGCACAGATACGCAGTATTTT. Translating gives CVTSDHHRCTDTQYF. J is TRBJ2-3 and V is TRBV24-1; D unresolved. Germline CDR1 KGHDR, CDR2 SFDVKD. This CDR3 region has 15 residues.

This clonotype has a single count. V gene TRBV6-6 combines with J gene TRBJ2-5, with D possibly TRBD1 on 5 matching bases. The CDR3 totals 12 residues. Germline values: CDR1 MNHNY, CDR2 SVGAGI (reference sequence). The CDR3 here is CAISQGVETQYF. The CDR3 DNA reads as TGTGCTATCAGCCAGGGCGTAGAGACCCAGTACTTC.

The chain links TRBV5-1 to TRBJ1-4; 7 bases align to TRBD1. The CDR3 consists of 15 residues. The germline V gene has CDR1 SGHRS and CDR2 YFSETQ. J gave up 3 bases and V 5 bases, and 7 bases lay outside the gene matches. CDR3 in DNA: TGCGCCAGCAGTCCACGACAGGGACCTAATGAAAAACTGTTTTTT. This codes for CASSPRQGPNEKLFF.

On this clonotype itself: A much larger clonotype is one base distant, so this may be a read error. This sequence joins TRBV6-1 and TRBJ1-1, with a tentative D call TRBD1 (5 bases). Per germline, CDR1 MNHNS and CDR2 SASEGT. This CDR3 region has 14 residues. Trimming stripped 4 bases from V and 5 bases from J, with 14 bases between. This CDR3 is CASSGQRAETEAFF. The CDR3 region has the DNA TGTGCCAGCAGTGGACAGAGGGCAGAGACTGAAGCTTTCTTT.

The chain employs TRBV6-1 and TRBJ2-2; D remains unclear. The CDR3 consists of 14 residues. Trimming took 3 bases from V and 0 from J, leaving 5 bases between them. Germline CDR1 reads MNHNS; CDR2 reads SASEGT. The CDR3 sequence is CASSDTTNTGELFF. In DNA, the CDR3 is TGTGCCAGCAGTGATACAACGAACACCGGGGAGCTGTTTTTT.